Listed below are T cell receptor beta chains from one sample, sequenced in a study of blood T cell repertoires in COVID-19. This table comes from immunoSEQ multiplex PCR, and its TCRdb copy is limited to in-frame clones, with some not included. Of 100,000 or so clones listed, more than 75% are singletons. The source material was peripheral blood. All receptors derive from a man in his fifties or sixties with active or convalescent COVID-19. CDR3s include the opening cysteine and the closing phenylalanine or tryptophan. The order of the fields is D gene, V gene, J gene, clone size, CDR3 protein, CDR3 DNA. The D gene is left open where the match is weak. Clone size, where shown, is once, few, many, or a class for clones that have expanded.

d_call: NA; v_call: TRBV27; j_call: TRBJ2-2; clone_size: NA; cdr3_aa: CASSFQRGGTGELFF; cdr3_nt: TGTGCCAGCAGTTTCCAACGGGGAGGCACCGGGGAGCTGTTTTTT
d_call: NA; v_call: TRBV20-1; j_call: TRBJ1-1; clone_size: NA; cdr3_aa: CSARIDTEAFF; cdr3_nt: TGCAGTGCTAGAATCGACACTGAAGCTTTCTTT
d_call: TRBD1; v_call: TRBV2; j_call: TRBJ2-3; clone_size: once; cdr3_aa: CASHGTGDSTDTQYF; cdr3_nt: TGTGCCAGCCACGGGACAGGGGATAGCACAGATACGCAGTATTTT
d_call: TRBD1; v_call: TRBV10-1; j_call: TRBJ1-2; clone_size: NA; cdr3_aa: CASSEGQGGYGYTF; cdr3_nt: TGCGCCAGCAGTGAGGGACAGGGCGGCTATGGCTACACCTTC
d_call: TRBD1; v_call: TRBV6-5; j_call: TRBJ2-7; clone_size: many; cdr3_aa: CASSNTGGGYEQYF; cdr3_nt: TGTGCCAGCAGTAACACAGGGGGTGGCTACGAGCAGTACTTC
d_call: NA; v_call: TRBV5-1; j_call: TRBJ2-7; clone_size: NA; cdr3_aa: CASSLNGGASYEQYF; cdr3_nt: TGCGCCAGCAGCTTGAATGGGGGGGCTTCCTACGAGCAGTACTTC
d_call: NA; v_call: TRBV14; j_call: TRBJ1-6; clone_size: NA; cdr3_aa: CASSQGQGLPLHF; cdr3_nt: TGTGCCAGCAGCCAAGGGCAGGGACTACCCCTCCACTTT
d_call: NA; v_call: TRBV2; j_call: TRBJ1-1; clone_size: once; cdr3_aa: CASSLQGNTEAFF; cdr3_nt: TGTGCCAGCAGCCTACAGGGAAACACTGAAGCTTTCTTT
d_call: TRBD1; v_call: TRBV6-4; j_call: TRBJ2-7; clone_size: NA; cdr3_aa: CASTTGTGGAWQYF; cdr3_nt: TGTGCCAGCACCACCGGGACAGGGGGCGCGTGGCAGTACTTC
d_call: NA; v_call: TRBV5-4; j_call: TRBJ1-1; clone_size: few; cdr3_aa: CASSLGQGEAFF; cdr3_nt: TGTGCCAGCAGCTTGGGGCAGGGAGAAGCTTTCTTT
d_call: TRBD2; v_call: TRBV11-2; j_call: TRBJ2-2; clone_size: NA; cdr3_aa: CASSQRTSDTGELFF; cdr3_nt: TGTGCCAGCAGCCAAAGGACTAGCGACACCGGGGAGCTGTTTTTT
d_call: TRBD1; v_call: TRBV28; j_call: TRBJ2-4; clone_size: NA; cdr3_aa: CASSGQGFTKNIQYF; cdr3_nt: TGTGCCAGCAGTGGACAGGGGTTCACCAAAAACATTCAGTACTTC
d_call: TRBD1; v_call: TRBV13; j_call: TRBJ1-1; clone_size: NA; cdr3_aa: CASSLTGGDTEAFF; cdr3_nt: TGTGCCAGCAGCCTGACAGGGGGGGACACTGAAGCTTTCTTT
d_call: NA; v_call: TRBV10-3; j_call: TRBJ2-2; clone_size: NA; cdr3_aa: CAITAQPTGGELFF; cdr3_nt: TGTGCCATCACCGCCCAGCCCACGGGCGGGGAGCTGTTTTTT
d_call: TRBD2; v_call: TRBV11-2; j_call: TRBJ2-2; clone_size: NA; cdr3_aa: CASSKLAGKNTGELFF; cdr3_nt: TGTGCCAGCAGCAAACTAGCGGGGAAAAACACCGGGGAGCTGTTTTTT
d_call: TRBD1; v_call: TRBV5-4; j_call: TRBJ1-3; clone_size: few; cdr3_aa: CASSSGQSGNTIYF; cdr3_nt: TGTGCCAGCAGCTCGGGACAGTCTGGAAACACCATATATTTT
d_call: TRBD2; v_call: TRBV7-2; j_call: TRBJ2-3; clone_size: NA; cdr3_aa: CASSLDVAGTSTDTQYF; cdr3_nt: TGTGCCAGCAGCTTAGATGTAGCGGGGACCAGCACAGATACGCAGTATTTT
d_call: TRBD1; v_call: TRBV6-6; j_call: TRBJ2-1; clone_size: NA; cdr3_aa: CASRRQGGSYNEQFF; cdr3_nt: TGTGCCAGCAGGAGACAGGGGGGATCCTACAATGAGCAGTTCTTC
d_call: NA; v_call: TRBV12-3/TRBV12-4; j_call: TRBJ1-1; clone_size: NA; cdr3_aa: CASISVGNTEAFF; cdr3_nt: TGTGCCAGCATCTCGGTTGGGAACACTGAAGCTTTCTTT
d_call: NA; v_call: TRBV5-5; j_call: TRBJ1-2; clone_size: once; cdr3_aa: CASSPQGGGGASFGYTF; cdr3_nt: TGTGCCAGCAGCCCCCAAGGAGGGGGGGGCGCTTCCTTTGGCTACACCTTC
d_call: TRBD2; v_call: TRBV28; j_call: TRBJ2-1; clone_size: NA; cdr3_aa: CASSPISGGAFNEQFF; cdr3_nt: TGTGCCAGCAGTCCCATTAGCGGGGGGGCGTTTAATGAGCAGTTCTTC
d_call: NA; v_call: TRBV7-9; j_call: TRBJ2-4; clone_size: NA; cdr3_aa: CASSLTGAGGQNIQYF; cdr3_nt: TGTGCCAGCAGCTTAACCGGGGCCGGGGGACAAAACATTCAGTACTTC
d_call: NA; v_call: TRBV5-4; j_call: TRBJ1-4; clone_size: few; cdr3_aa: CASSSVGDLDSNEKLFF; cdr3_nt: TGTGCCAGCAGCTCGGTCGGGGATTTAGATTCTAATGAAAAACTGTTTTTT
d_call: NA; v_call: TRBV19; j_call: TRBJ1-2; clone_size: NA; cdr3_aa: CASMSSLKSNYGYTF; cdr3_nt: TGTGCCAGTATGTCTTCACTGAAGTCTAACTATGGCTACACCTTC
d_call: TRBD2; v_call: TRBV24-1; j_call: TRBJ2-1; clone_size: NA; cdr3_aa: CATSALAGGGNEQFF; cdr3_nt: TGTGCCACCAGTGCACTAGCGGGGGGGGGCAATGAGCAGTTCTTC
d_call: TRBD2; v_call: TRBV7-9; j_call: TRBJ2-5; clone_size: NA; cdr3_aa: CASSLAEGLAAQYF; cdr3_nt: TGTGCCAGCAGCTTAGCAGAAGGGCTAGCGGCCCAGTACTTC
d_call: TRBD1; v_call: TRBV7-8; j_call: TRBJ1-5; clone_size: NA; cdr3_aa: CASSLGWTGTSQPQHF; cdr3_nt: TGTGCCAGCAGCTTAGGGTGGACAGGGACGAGTCAGCCCCAGCATTTT
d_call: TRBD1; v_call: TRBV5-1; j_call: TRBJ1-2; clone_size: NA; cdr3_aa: CASSPGTGQSGYTF; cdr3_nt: TGCGCCAGCAGCCCGGGGACAGGACAAAGTGGCTACACCTTC
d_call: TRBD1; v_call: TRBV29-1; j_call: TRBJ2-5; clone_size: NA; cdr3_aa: CSVITGQGPETQYF; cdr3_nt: TGCAGCGTGATCACCGGACAGGGCCCCGAGACCCAGTACTTC
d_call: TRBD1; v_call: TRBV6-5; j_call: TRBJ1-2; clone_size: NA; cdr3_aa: CASSPTYDRAGGYTF; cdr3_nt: TGTGCCAGCAGTCCAACTTACGACAGGGCGGGAGGCTACACCTTC
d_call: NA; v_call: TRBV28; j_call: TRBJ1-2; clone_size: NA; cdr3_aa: CASSSGINYGYTF; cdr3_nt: TGTGCCAGCAGTTCGGGGATCAACTATGGCTACACCTTC